The rows below give T cell receptor beta chains drawn from one sample of a study of cytomegalovirus exposure and HLA in healthy donors. Assay: immunoSEQ multiplex PCR; the TCRdb copy retains only in-frame clones and omits some. The table shows 150,000 to 200,000 clones, with approximately 75% occurring only once. The sequenced sample consisted of PBMCs. Source of these receptors: a woman between 18 and 30 years old in good health and CMV-seronegative. Each CDR3 is given with its conserved first and last residue. D genes are given only for firm matches.

J,D,V,CDR3,DNA
TRBJ1-4,TRBD1,TRBV18,CASSQGASEEKLFF,TGTGCCAGCTCACAGGGGGCTTCAGAGGAAAAACTGTTTTTT
TRBJ2-3,TRBD2,TRBV7-2,CASSLAETSTDTQYF,TGTGCCAGCAGCCTAGCGGAGACTAGCACAGATACGCAGTATTTT
TRBJ2-3,NA,TRBV5-1,CASSLDRSTDTQYF,TGCGCCAGCAGCTTGGACAGAAGCACAGATACGCAGTATTTT
TRBJ1-6,NA,TRBV2,CASNGESSYNSPLHF,TGTGCCAGCAACGGGGAGAGCTCCTATAATTCACCCCTCCACTTT
TRBJ1-1,NA,TRBV18,CASSPAGKVDTEAFF,TGTGCCAGCTCACCGGCGGGGAAGGTAGACACTGAAGCTTTCTTT
TRBJ1-6,NA,TRBV4-2,CASSQTAGFGSPLHF,TGTGCCAGCAGCCAAACAGCGGGTTTTGGTTCACCCCTCCACTTT
TRBJ2-1,TRBD2,TRBV5-1,CASSLPGTSGVNEQFF,TGCGCCAGCAGCTTGCCGGGGACTAGCGGGGTCAATGAGCAGTTCTTC
TRBJ2-3,TRBD1,TRBV5-1,CASSLGQGAIDTQYF,TGCGCCAGCAGCTTGGGACAGGGGGCAATAGATACGCAGTATTTT
TRBJ1-6,NA,TRBV5-8,CASSGEGGYGSPLHF,TGTGCCAGCAGCGGCGAAGGGGGTTATGGTTCACCCCTCCACTTT
TRBJ2-7,TRBD1,TRBV7-2,CASSFKVGTGYEQYF,TGTGCCAGCAGCTTCAAGGTCGGGACAGGGTATGAGCAGTACTTC
TRBJ2-7,TRBD1,TRBV6-5,CASSLGQGTYEQYF,TGTGCCAGCAGTCTCGGACAGGGCACCTACGAGCAGTACTTC
TRBJ2-1,NA,TRBV28,CASSLRQRDNEQFF,TGTGCCAGCAGTTTAAGACAGCGGGACAATGAGCAGTTCTTC
TRBJ1-2,NA,TRBV5-1,CASSLWGGSRGYTF,TGCGCCAGCAGCTTGTGGGGGGGGTCGCGTGGCTACACCTTC
TRBJ1-1,TRBD1,TRBV19,CASTITGVREAFF,TGTGCCAGTACCATTACAGGGGTCCGAGAAGCTTTCTTT
TRBJ1-4,NA,TRBV28,CASSFPNQALFF,TGTGCCAGCAGTTTCCCCAATCAGGCACTGTTTTTT
TRBJ2-7,NA,TRBV5-1,CASSSGQPSSYEQYF,TGCGCCAGCAGCTCTGGACAGCCGAGCTCCTACGAGCAGTACTTC
TRBJ2-7,NA,TRBV27,CASSREWGSSYEQYF,TGTGCCAGCAGTCGCGAATGGGGCAGCTCCTACGAGCAGTACTTC
TRBJ2-5,TRBD1,TRBV28,CASSFYRGQGKETQYF,TGTGCCAGCAGTTTTTATCGGGGACAGGGAAAAGAGACCCAGTACTTC
TRBJ2-7,NA,TRBV5-1,CASSLDLSYEQYF,TGCGCCAGCAGCTTGGATCTAAGTTACGAGCAGTACTTC
TRBJ2-3,NA,TRBV27,CASSLIPSTDTQYF,TGTGCCAGCAGTTTAATCCCTAGCACAGATACGCAGTATTTT